These T cell receptor beta chains were read from a single sample in a study of blood T cell repertoires in COVID-19. Using immunoSEQ multiplex PCR, the repertoire was profiled, and TCRdb retains in-frame clones only, with some absent. The sample shows roughly 230,000 clones, approximately 85% of them seen only once. The sequenced sample consisted of peripheral blood. Receptor source: a man aged 35 to 55 with acute or convalescent COVID-19. The CDR3 runs from the conserved cysteine through the conserved F or W.

TRBV7-2,15,TRBJ2-5,CASSLVGRGEETQYF
TRBV4-3,15,TRBJ2-7,CASSQGGESWDEQYF
TRBV6-5,15,TRBJ1-5,CASSTGQGNNQPQHF
TRBV3-1/TRBV3-2,12,TRBJ1-2,CASSQGEYGYTF
TRBV7-6,16,TRBJ1-4,CASSLGGGPTNEKLFF
TRBV14,15,TRBJ1-1,CASSQVRNRNAEAFF
TRBV7-2,15,TRBJ2-2,CASSLQGSNTGELFF
TRBV7-8,13,TRBJ2-3,CASSPSRGDTQYF
TRBV19,13,TRBJ2-2,CATRGLNTGELFF
TRBV6-1,16,TRBJ1-6,CASSEAGTGWDSPLHF
TRBV10-2,14,TRBJ1-5,CASMGTAGNQPQHF
TRBV19,8,TRBJ1-2,CPGRVGTF
TRBV6-2/TRBV6-3,18,TRBJ2-3,CASSYSLAGGLTTDTQYF
TRBV2,16,TRBJ1-4,CASKASSGGGREKLFF
TRBV4-2,14,TRBJ2-1,CASSRVTGGNEQFF
TRBV27,13,TRBJ1-5,CASSRQGNQPQHF
TRBV6-6,14,TRBJ1-4,CASSYPGGSEKLFF
TRBV9,11,TRBJ2-1,CASSVFYEQFF
TRBV6-1,13,TRBJ1-1,CASSENRGTEAFF
TRBV19,13,TRBJ2-1,CASVSGTYNEQFF
TRBV2,18,TRBJ2-1,CASTGTGILSGGRDEQFF
TRBV7-9,14,TRBJ1-1,CASSGQAIIGEAFF
TRBV27,15,TRBJ2-3,CASSPAGKQWDTQYF
TRBV5-1,15,TRBJ2-1,CASNRQGNSYNEQFF
TRBV7-9,13,TRBJ2-2,CASSLSLTGELFF
TRBV7-9,15,TRBJ2-3,CASSPPGRGTDTQYF
TRBV12-5,13,TRBJ2-7,CARGTGRSYEQYF
TRBV7-2,15,TRBJ1-1,CASSSQGAGNTEAFF
TRBV5-1,15,TRBJ2-1,CASSWRGQDNNEQFF
TRBV7-3,15,TRBJ2-5,CASSTRGAFGETQYF
TRBV7-6,14,TRBJ2-7,CASSPGGPSYEQYF
TRBV6-5,14,TRBJ2-1,CASSWGPSGNEQFF
TRBV12-3/TRBV12-4,12,TRBJ1-1,CASGQGNTEAFF
TRBV7-9,14,TRBJ2-7,CASSSRTHSYEQYF
TRBV19,14,TRBJ1-2,CASRSGGIDYGYTF
TRBV19,14,TRBJ1-1,CASSRTGGNTEAFF
TRBV7-2,15,TRBJ2-5,CASSYVPGQANQQYF
TRBV2,15,TRBJ2-2,CATRGDLFNTGELFF
TRBV28,16,TRBJ1-1,CASSLRIGAADTEAFF
TRBV13,14,TRBJ2-7,CASSPRDRPYEQYF
TRBV28,14,TRBJ1-2,CASSLEETSYGYTF
TRBV19,18,TRBJ1-1,CASSIGLFGTGSNTEAFF
TRBV29-1,12,TRBJ1-1,CSAAWGTAEAFF
TRBV19,14,TRBJ1-1,CASRYQAPNTEAFF
TRBV16,17,TRBJ1-1,CASSRRPRGSMNTEAFF
TRBV5-1,17,TRBJ2-2,CASSLGLAGAETGELFF
TRBV18,14,TRBJ1-4,CASSPGATNEKLFF
TRBV6-1,17,TRBJ1-1,CASSDLGTLGLNTEAFF
TRBV7-2,14,TRBJ2-7,CASSTGTGFHEQYF
TRBV6-5,14,TRBJ1-5,CATGAGGEDIPQHF
TRBV11-2,14,TRBJ1-6,CASSFLTGDSPLHF
TRBV30,13,TRBJ1-2,CAWAGAPDYGYTF
TRBV3-1/TRBV3-2,15,TRBJ2-7,CASSKGTGDIYEQYF
TRBV7-9,14,TRBJ2-3,CASSPWTGRIAQYF
TRBV28,17,TRBJ1-1,CASSLGSGTLTNTEAFF
TRBV5-6,14,TRBJ2-7,CASSLFTDVYEQYF
TRBV6-5,16,TRBJ1-6,CASSLQPTPYNSPLHF
TRBV5-1,15,TRBJ2-7,CASSLGAGGTYEQYF
TRBV9,16,TRBJ2-3,CASSVLGGVPTDTQYF